This record looks at one T cell receptor (beta chain) sequence and its context. These data are taken from a study of blood T cell repertoires in COVID-19. Some clones are missing from TCRdb's copy, which holds only in-frame ones; the method was immunoSEQ multiplex PCR. The table lists around 100,000 clones, approximately 90% of them singletons, with roughly 1.9% in the top ten. Deletions cut 2 bases from V and 4 bases from J, with 11 bases between. This CDR3 is built from 14 residues. In germline, CDR1 is KGHSH, CDR2 LQKENI. Sequenced material: peripheral blood. The chain carries TRBV18 and TRBJ1-1; the D gene is possibly TRBD1 (5 bases). The clonotype originates from a man aged 50 to 60 with active COVID-19. DNA of the CDR3: TGTGCCAGCTCACCAGATTCGGGGGGCACTGAAGCTTTCTTT. Protein product: CASSPDSGGTEAFF.